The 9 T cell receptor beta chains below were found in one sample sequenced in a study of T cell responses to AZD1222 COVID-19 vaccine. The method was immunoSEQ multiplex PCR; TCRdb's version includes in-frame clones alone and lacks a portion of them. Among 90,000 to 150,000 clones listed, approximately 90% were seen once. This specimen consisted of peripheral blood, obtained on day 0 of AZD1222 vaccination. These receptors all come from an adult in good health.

CDR3 sequence (DNA): TGCGCCAGCAGCCCCGGGACAGGGGCCACCGGGGAGCTGTTTTTT. It specifies CASSPGTGATGELFF. The chain is built from TRBV5-1 and TRBJ2-2; 10 bases are shared with TRBD1. The germline V gene has CDR1 SGHRS and CDR2 YFSETQ. This CDR3 is built from 15 residues. The junction had 4 bases not matched to a gene; V was cut back by 4 bases and J by 4 bases.

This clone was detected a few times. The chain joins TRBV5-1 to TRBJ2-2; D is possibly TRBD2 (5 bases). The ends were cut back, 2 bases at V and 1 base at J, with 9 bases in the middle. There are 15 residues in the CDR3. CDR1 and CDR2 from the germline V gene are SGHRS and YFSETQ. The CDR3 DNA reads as TGCGCCAGCAGCTTTAAGGCGGGGAACACCGGGGAGCTGTTTTTT. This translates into CASSFKAGNTGELFF.

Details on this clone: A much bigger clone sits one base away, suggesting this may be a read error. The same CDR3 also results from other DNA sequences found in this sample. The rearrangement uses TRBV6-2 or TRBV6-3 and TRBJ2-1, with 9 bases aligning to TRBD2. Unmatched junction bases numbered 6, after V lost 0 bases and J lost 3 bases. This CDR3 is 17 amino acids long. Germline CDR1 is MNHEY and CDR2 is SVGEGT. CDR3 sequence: CASSYSPPSGIYNEQFF. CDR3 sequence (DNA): TGTGCCAGCAGTTACTCCCCCCCTAGCGGGATCTACAATGAGCAGTTCTTC.

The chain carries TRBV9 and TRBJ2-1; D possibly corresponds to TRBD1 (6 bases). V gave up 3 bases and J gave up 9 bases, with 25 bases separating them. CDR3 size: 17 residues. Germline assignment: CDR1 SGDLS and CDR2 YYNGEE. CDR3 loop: CASSASSRGLGQSEQFF. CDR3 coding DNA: TGTGCCAGCAGCGCTTCTTCACGGGGCTTGGGACAAAGTGAGCAGTTCTTC.

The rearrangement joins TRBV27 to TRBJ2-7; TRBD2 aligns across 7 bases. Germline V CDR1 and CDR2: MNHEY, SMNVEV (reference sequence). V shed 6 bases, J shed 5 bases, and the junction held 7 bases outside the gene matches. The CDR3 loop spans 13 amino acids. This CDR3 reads CASSATSVDEQYF. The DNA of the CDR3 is TGTGCCAGCAGCGCCACTAGCGTAGACGAGCAGTACTTC.

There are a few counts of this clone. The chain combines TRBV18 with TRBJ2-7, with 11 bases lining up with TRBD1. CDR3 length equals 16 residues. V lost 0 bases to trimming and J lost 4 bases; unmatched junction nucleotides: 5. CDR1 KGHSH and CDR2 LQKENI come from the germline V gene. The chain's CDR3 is CASSPPGQGVRYEQYF. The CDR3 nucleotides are TGTGCCAGCTCACCACCGGGACAGGGGGTTCGGTACGAGCAGTACTTC.

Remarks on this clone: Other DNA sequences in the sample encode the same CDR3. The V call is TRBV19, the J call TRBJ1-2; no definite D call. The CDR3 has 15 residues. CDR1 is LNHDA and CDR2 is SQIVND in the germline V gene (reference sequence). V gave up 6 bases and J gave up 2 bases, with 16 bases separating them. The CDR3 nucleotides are TGTGCCAGTAGACAAGGGCAGGCGGAGAACTATGGCTACACCTTC. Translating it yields CASRQGQAENYGYTF.

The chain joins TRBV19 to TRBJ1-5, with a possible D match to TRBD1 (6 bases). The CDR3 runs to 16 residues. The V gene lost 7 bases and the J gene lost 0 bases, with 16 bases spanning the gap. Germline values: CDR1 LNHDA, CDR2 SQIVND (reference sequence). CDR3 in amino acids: CASKMGDIYSNQPQHF. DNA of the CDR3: TGTGCCAGTAAAATGGGGGACATCTATAGCAATCAGCCCCAGCATTTT. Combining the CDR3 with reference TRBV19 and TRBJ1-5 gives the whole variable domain DGGITQSPKYLFRKEGQNVTLSCEQNLNHDAMYWYRQDPGQGLRLIYYSQIVNDFQKGDIAEGYSVSREKKESFPLTVTSAQKNPTAFYLCASKMGDIYSNQPQHFGDGTRLSIL.

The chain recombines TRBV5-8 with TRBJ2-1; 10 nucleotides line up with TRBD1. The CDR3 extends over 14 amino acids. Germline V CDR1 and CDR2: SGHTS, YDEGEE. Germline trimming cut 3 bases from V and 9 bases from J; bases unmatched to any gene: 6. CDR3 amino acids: CASSSGQGRTEQFF. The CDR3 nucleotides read TGTGCCAGCAGCTCGGGACAGGGGAGGACTGAGCAGTTCTTC.